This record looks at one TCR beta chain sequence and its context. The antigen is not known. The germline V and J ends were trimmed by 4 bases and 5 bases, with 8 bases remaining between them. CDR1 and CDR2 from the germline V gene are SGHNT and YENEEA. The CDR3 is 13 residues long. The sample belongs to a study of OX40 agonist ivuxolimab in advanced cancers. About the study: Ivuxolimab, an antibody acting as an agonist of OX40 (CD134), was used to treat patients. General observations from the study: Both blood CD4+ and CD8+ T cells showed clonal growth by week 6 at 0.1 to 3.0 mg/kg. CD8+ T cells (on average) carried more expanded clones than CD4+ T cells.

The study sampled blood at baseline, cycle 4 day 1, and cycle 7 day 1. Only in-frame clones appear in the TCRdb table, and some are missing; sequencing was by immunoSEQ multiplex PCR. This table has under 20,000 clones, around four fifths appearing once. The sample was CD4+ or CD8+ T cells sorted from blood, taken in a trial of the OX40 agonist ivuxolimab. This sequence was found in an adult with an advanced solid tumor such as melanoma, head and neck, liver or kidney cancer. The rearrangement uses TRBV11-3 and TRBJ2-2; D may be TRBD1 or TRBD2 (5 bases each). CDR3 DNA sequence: TGTGCCAGCAGCTCGAGGGGAACCGGGGAGCTGTTTTTT. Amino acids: CASSSRGTGELFF.